This T cell receptor (beta chain) is from a study of cytomegalovirus exposure and HLA in healthy donors. Study at large: An early release of data contained 75 million to 90 million unique TCRs, which came from HLA-typed donors.

A multiplex PCR was run with 60 Vbeta primers and 13 Jbeta primers. Some clones are missing from TCRdb's copy, which holds only in-frame ones; the method was immunoSEQ multiplex PCR. The sample spans around 210,000 clones; the ten largest clones claim 0.9% to 1.4%. Notes on this clone: Its antigen is undetermined.

Study-level points and caveats: The authors reported that TCR beta sequences could predict HLA-A and HLA-B alleles. These predictions were accurate for most subjects in the first cohort.

Looked up from germline, CDR1 is SGHAT and CDR2 is FQNNGV. With V trimmed by 3 bases and J by 0 bases, 13 bases remained unmatched. This CDR3 is built from 19 residues. The chain uses TRBV11-2 and TRBJ2-1; 8 bases map to TRBD2. This TCR was recovered from a girl between 2 and 10 years old in good health and CMV-seropositive. The specimen was PBMCs. CDR3: CASSLGGVLAGGSYNEQFF. DNA for the CDR3: TGTGCCAGCAGCTTGGGGGGGGTCTTGGCGGGAGGCTCCTACAATGAGCAGTTCTTC.